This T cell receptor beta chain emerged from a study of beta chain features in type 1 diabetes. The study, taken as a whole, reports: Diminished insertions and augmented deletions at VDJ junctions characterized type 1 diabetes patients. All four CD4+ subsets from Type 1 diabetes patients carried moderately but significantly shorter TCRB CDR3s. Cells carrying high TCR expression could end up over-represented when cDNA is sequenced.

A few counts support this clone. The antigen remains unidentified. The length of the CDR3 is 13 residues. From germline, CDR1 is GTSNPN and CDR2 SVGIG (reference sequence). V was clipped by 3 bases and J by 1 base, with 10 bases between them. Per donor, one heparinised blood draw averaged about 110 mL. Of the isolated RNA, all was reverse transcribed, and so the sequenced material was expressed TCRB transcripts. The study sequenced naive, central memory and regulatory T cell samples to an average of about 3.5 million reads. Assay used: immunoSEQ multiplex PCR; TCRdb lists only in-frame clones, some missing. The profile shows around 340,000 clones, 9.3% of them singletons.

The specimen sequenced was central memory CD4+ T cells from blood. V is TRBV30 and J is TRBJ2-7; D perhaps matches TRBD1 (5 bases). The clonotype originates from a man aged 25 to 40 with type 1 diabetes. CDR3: CAWRGTGSYEQYF. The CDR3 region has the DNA TGTGCCTGGAGAGGTACAGGATCCTACGAGCAGTACTTC.